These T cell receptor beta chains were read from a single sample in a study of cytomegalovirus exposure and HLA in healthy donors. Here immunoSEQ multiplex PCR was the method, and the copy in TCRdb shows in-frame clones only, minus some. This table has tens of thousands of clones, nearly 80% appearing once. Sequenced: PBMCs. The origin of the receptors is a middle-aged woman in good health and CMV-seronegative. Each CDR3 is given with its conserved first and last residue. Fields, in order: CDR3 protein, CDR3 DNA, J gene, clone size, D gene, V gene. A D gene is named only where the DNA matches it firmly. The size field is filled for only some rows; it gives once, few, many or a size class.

CDR3: CASSTLVSTGELFF
DNA: TGTGCCAGTAGTACTCTAGTGAGCACCGGGGAGCTGTTTTTT
J: TRBJ2-2
size: once
D: .
V: TRBV19

CDR3: CASSISLDREAFF
DNA: TGTGCCAGTAGTATATCCCTAGACCGCGAAGCTTTCTTT
J: TRBJ1-1
size: .
D: .
V: TRBV19

CDR3: CASSEALLGLGGKGATGELFF
DNA: TGTGCCAGCAGTGAAGCGCTTCTGGGTCTTGGGGGTAAGGGGGCCACCGGGGAGCTGTTTTTT
J: TRBJ2-2
size: .
D: TRBD1
V: TRBV6-1

CDR3: CASRKQDRGLYGYTF
DNA: TGTGCCAGTAGAAAACAGGACAGGGGGCTCTATGGCTACACCTTC
J: TRBJ1-2
size: .
D: TRBD1
V: TRBV19

CDR3: CASSPRGGNTIYF
DNA: TGTGCCAGCAGTCCCAGGGGGGGAAACACCATATATTTT
J: TRBJ1-3
size: .
D: TRBD1
V: TRBV6-6

CDR3: CASNPGRADPGSNEKLFF
DNA: TGTGCCAGTAATCCTGGCCGAGCCGATCCGGGATCGAATGAAAAACTGTTTTTT
J: TRBJ1-4
size: .
D: .
V: TRBV19

CDR3: CASSLVVGLDEQFF
DNA: TGCGCCAGCAGCTTGGTGGTGGGACTAGATGAGCAGTTCTTC
J: TRBJ2-1
size: .
D: TRBD2
V: TRBV5-1

CDR3: CASSYKGDTEAFF
DNA: TGTGCCAGCAGTTACAAGGGGGACACTGAAGCTTTCTTT
J: TRBJ1-1
size: .
D: .
V: TRBV6-5

CDR3: CASTPSREFYGYTF
DNA: TGTGCCAGCACCCCCTCCCGGGAGTTTTATGGCTACACCTTC
J: TRBJ1-2
size: .
D: .
V: TRBV7-2

CDR3: CASNGLSGTGELFF
DNA: TGTGCCAGCAACGGACTAAGCGGCACCGGGGAGCTGTTTTTT
J: TRBJ2-2
size: .
D: .
V: TRBV19

CDR3: CASSIVTGKTGANVLTF
DNA: TGTGCCAGTAGTATCGTCACAGGGAAGACTGGGGCCAACGTCCTGACTTTC
J: TRBJ2-6
size: .
D: .
V: TRBV19

CDR3: CASSLGRGRIGNEQFF
DNA: TGTGCCAGCAGTTTAGGTCGCGGGAGGATTGGCAATGAGCAGTTCTTC
J: TRBJ2-1
size: .
D: TRBD2
V: TRBV27

CDR3: CASSFTGQETQYF
DNA: TGTGCCAGTAGCTTCACAGGCCAAGAGACCCAGTACTTC
J: TRBJ2-5
size: .
D: .
V: TRBV19

CDR3: CASSSEGGSKTQYF
DNA: TGTGCCAGCAGTAGCGAAGGAGGCAGTAAGACCCAGTACTTC
J: TRBJ2-5
size: .
D: .
V: TRBV7-9

CDR3: CASSIGTSGIRNEQFF
DNA: TGTGCCAGTAGTATCGGGACTAGCGGGATTAGGAATGAGCAGTTCTTC
J: TRBJ2-1
size: .
D: TRBD2
V: TRBV19

CDR3: CASSPPGRTGTGELFF
DNA: TGTGCCAGCTCACCCCCTGGACGGACAGGCACCGGGGAGCTGTTTTTT
J: TRBJ2-2
size: .
D: TRBD1
V: TRBV18

CDR3: CATSSDEGETNEKRFF
DNA: TGTGCCACCAGCAGCGACGAGGGAGAAACTAATGAAAAACGGTTTTTT
J: TRBJ1-4
size: .
D: .
V: TRBV15

CDR3: CASSWETGQGGNQPQHF
DNA: TGTGCCAGCAGCTGGGAGACGGGACAGGGGGGCAATCAGCCCCAGCATTTT
J: TRBJ1-5
size: few
D: TRBD1
V: TRBV7-9